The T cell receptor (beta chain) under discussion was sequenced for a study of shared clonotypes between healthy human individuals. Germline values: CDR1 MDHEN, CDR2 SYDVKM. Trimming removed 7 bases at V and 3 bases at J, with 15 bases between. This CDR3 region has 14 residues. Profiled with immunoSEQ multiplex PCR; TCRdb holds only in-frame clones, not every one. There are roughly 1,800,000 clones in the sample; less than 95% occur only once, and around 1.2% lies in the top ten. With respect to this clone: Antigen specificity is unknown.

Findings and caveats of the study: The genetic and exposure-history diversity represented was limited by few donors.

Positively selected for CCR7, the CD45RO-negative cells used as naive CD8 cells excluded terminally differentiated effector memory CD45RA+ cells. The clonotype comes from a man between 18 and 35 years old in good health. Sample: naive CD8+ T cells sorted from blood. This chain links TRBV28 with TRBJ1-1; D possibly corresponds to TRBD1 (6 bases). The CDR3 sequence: CASTPGEGHTEAFF. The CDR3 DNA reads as TGTGCCAGCACCCCAGGGGAGGGGCACACTGAAGCTTTCTTT.